The entry below gives a single T cell receptor (beta chain) sequence along with its context. The data originate from a study of blood T cell repertoires in COVID-19. Study overall: The United States, Italy and Spain were the sources of the acute and convalescent COVID-19 samples.

Per the germline V gene, CDR1 is SEHNR and CDR2 is FQNEAQ (reference sequence). V shed 5 bases and J 10 bases; nucleotides not matched to a gene: 13. This CDR3 has 15 residues. Profiled with immunoSEQ multiplex PCR; TCRdb holds only in-frame clones, not every one. Of approximately 90,000 clones listed, approximately 90% are singletons. The receptor was derived from a man aged 45-65 years with acute or convalescent COVID-19. The rearrangement uses TRBV7-9 and TRBJ1-4; 7 bases match TRBD1. The sample comprised peripheral blood. This CDR3 reads CASSLTGAQEVKLFF. The CDR3 DNA reads TGTGCCAGCAGCCTCACAGGGGCCCAAGAGGTAAAACTGTTTTTT.